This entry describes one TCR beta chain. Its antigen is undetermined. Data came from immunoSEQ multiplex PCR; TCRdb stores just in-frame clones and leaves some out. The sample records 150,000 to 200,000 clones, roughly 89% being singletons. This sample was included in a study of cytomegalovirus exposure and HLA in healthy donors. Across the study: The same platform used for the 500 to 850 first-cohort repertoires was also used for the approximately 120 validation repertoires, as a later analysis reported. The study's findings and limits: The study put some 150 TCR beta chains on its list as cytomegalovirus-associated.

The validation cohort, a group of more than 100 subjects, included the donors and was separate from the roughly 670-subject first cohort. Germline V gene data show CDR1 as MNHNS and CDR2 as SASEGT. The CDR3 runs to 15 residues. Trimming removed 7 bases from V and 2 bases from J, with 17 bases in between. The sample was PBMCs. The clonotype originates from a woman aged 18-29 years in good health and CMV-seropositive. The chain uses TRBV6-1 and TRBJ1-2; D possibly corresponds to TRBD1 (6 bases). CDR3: CASNLDRQANYGYTF. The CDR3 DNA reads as TGTGCCAGCAACCTCGACCGACAGGCGAACTATGGCTACACCTTC.